This TCR beta chain was recovered during a study of T cells in Graves' hyperthyroidism and ophthalmopathy. Study summary: Peripheral blood was acquired at first diagnosis, ahead of any therapy whatsoever. Study observations and caveats: Ophthalmopathy and stable hyperthyroidism were separated by a 13 V-J model.

This clonotype was found many times. What it binds is unknown. V gave up 2 bases and J gave up 6 bases, with 13 bases separating them. Germline V gives CDR1 SNHLY, CDR2 FYNNEI. The CDR3 loop spans 14 amino acids. Amplification targeted TCR beta CDR3 regions from RNA transcripts. TCR CDR3 regions were first amplified by RT-PCR with HTBI primers. TCRdb redid the calling of the multiplex PCR reads with MiXCR, one entry per CDR3 protein. The table has about 500,000 distinct CDR3 sequences, approximately 15% seen once; the top ten hold 15% to 20%. This receptor was identified in a young woman with Graves' hyperthyroidism. The specimen sequenced was blood. The genes are TRBV2 and TRBJ1-2, with D possibly TRBD1 on 5 matching bases. CDR3 in amino acids: CASSEPYPRDGYTF. In DNA, the CDR3 is TGTGCCAGCAGTGAACCGTACCCCAGGGATGGCTACACCTTC.